These 16 T cell receptor beta chains were sequenced from one sample in a study of blood T cell repertoires in COVID-19. Some clones are missing from TCRdb's copy, which holds only in-frame ones; the method was immunoSEQ multiplex PCR. The table shows roughly 260,000 clones, with 85% to 95% occurring only once. Material: PBMCs or T cells enriched from blood (not recorded which). These TCRs come from a woman younger than 30 who had recovered from COVID-19.

This chain connects TRBV5-8 to TRBJ2-2; 7 bases match TRBD1. The germline V gene has CDR1 SGHTS and CDR2 YDEGEE. V was pared by 5 bases and J by 7 bases, with 11 bases of the junction left unmatched. This CDR3 is built from 15 residues. The CDR3 loop is CASRNGPNRGGELFF. The CDR3 DNA reads as TGTGCCAGCAGGAACGGTCCCAACAGGGGCGGGGAGCTGTTTTTT.

The chain recombines TRBV6-2 or TRBV6-3 with TRBJ2-1, with D tentatively TRBD2 (6 bases). Deletions cut 7 bases from V and 3 bases from J, with 16 bases between. This CDR3 is 15 amino acids long. CDR1 is MNHEY, CDR2 SVGEGT, per germline. The CDR3 protein is CASTPRRGLYNEQFF. The CDR3 bases are TGTGCCAGCACCCCCCGGCGGGGCCTCTACAATGAGCAGTTCTTC.

The chain is built from TRBV6-1 and TRBJ1-2; weak D call: TRBD1 (6 bases). Germline-derived CDR1 and CDR2 are MNHNS and SASEGT. The CDR3 consists of 14 residues. Trimming left V 3 bases short and J 8 bases short, with 16 bases between. Here the CDR3 reads CASSDSQGLTGYTF. CDR3 nucleotide sequence: TGTGCCAGCAGTGATAGCCAGGGGTTGACCGGCTACACCTTC.

In this sample, this clone turned up once. This chain joins TRBV7-9 and TRBJ2-1, with 11 bases aligning to TRBD2. The CDR3 covers 15 residues. J gave up 9 bases and V 5 bases, and 9 bases lay outside the gene matches. Looked up from germline, CDR1 is SEHNR and CDR2 is FQNEAQ (reference sequence). CDR3 protein: CASSETSGILGEQFF. CDR3 sequence (DNA): TGTGCCAGCAGCGAGACTAGCGGGATCCTAGGTGAGCAGTTCTTC.

The chain employs TRBV5-1 and TRBJ1-2, with D unresolved. The CDR3 covers 14 residues. V was trimmed by 3 bases and J by 8 bases, leaving 17 bases between them. Germline lookup yields CDR1 SGHRS and CDR2 YFSETQ. The CDR3 nucleotides are TGCGCCAGCAGCTCGAACCCTGACGGAGGGGGCTACACCTTC. Its translation is CASSSNPDGGGYTF.

The gene calls are TRBV27 and TRBJ2-2; 15 bases are shared with TRBD2. Germline V gene lookup returns CDR1 MNHEY and CDR2 SMNVEV (reference sequence). J lost 5 bases, V lost 6 bases, and 13 bases had no gene match. The CDR3 runs to 19 residues. CDR3 DNA sequence: TGTGCCAGCAGACCCGCGGGACTAGCGGGAGGCGGAGGGACCGGGGAGCTGTTTTTT. Its translation: CASRPAGLAGGGGTGELFF.

This chain joins TRBV7-9 and TRBJ1-2; D remains unclear. Germline CDR1 is SEHNR and CDR2 is FQNEAQ (reference sequence). V was clipped by 2 bases and J by 4 bases, with 11 bases between them. The CDR3 runs 14 residues. The CDR3 DNA reads as TGTGCCAGCAGCTTATTGGCAGAGCGCTATGGCTACACCTTC. Its translation: CASSLLAERYGYTF.

The chain uses TRBV2 and TRBJ1-3; D might be TRBD1 (6 bases). Trimming cost V 5 bases and J 2 bases, with 16 bases left between them. Germline V CDR1 and CDR2: SNHLY, FYNNEI. This CDR3 is built from 16 residues. The CDR3 loop reads CASSRYREITGNTIYF. CDR3 coding DNA: TGTGCCAGCAGTCGGTACAGGGAAATCACTGGAAACACCATATATTTT.

The V gene is TRBV7-9, the J gene TRBJ2-5, with 9 bases that match TRBD2. This CDR3 spans 15 amino acids. Trimming at V came to 7 bases and at J to 5 bases, leaving 11 bases not matched to a gene. Per the germline V gene, CDR1 is SEHNR and CDR2 is FQNEAQ (reference sequence). In DNA, the CDR3 is TGTGCCAGCACCAGGGGCGGGGGGGCTCACGAGACCCAGTACTTC. This encodes CASTRGGGAHETQYF.

The genes are TRBV13 and TRBJ1-1; a possible D gene is TRBD1 (6 bases). The germline V gene has CDR1 PRHDT and CDR2 FYEKMQ (reference sequence). The CDR3 covers 15 residues. Deletions cut 5 bases from V and 2 bases from J, with 15 bases between. The CDR3: CASSLGIQGNTEAFF. CDR3 DNA sequence: TGTGCCAGCAGCCTTGGTATACAGGGTAACACTGAAGCTTTCTTT.

V gene TRBV10-1 combines with J gene TRBJ2-3, with a possible D match to TRBD1 (5 bases). The germline gives CDR1 WNHNN, CDR2 SYGVQD (reference sequence). Trimming shortened V by 0 bases and J by 3 bases, and 19 bases separated the two germline ends. The CDR3 is 18 residues long. CDR3 nucleotide sequence: TGCGCCAGCAGTGAGTCTGTGGGGCGCGGCAGGCATACAGATACGCAGTATTTT. As protein: CASSESVGRGRHTDTQYF.

This chain's CDR3 is CASEAGDTDTQYF. CDR3 bases: TGTGCCAGCGAAGCGGGAGACACAGATACGCAGTATTTT. The chain employs TRBV2 and TRBJ2-3, with 8 bases aligning to TRBD2. Germline V gene data show CDR1 as SNHLY and CDR2 as FYNNEI. The CDR3 consists of 13 residues. V gave up 8 bases and J gave up 2 bases; unmatched junction bases: 3.

The gene calls are TRBV24-1 and TRBJ1-1; D is uncertain. The V end lost 3 bases, the J end lost 10 bases, and 14 bases lay between the germline ends. CDR1 is KGHDR and CDR2 is SFDVKD in the germline V gene. The CDR3 contains 13 residues. CDR3 bases: TGTGCCACCAGTGATAGAACAGCGGGAGGAGCTTTCTTT. Its translation: CATSDRTAGGAFF.

The V call is TRBV15, the J call TRBJ1-2, with D maybe TRBD1 (5 bases). CDR1 LNHNV and CDR2 YYDKDF come from the germline V gene (reference sequence). The CDR3 has 17 residues. V was cut by 0 bases and J by 2 bases, with 16 bases left in between. The CDR3 loop is CATSRDAWGTSNYGYTF. In nucleotides, the CDR3 is TGTGCCACCAGCAGAGATGCCTGGGGGACTTCAAACTATGGCTACACCTTC. Full variable domain (missing parts from reference TRBV15 and TRBJ1-2): DAMVIQNPRYQVTQFGKPVTLSCSQTLNHNVMYWYQQKSSQAPKLLFHYYDKDFNNEADTPDNFQSRRPNTSFCFLDIRSPGLGDTAMYLCATSRDAWGTSNYGYTFGSGTRLTVV.

This chain links TRBV28 with TRBJ1-4; D might be TRBD1 (5 bases). V gave up 3 bases and J gave up 1 base, with 21 bases separating them. The CDR3 has 19 residues. Germline V gives CDR1 MDHEN, CDR2 SYDVKM. The CDR3 protein is CASSLDISGIFGTNEKLFF. CDR3 nucleotides: TGTGCCAGCAGTTTGGACATTTCAGGGATATTCGGAACTAATGAAAAACTGTTTTTT.

The rearrangement links TRBV20-1 to TRBJ1-1, with 10 bases identical to TRBD1. The ends lost 3 bases at V and 7 bases at J; junction bases unmatched: 8. The germline V gene has CDR1 DFQATT and CDR2 SNEGSKA (reference sequence). The CDR3 length is 14 residues. CDR3 amino acids: CSASFADRGYEAFF. The CDR3 DNA follows: TGCAGTGCTAGTTTTGCGGACAGGGGGTATGAAGCTTTCTTT.